This T cell receptor (beta chain) was recovered during a study of beta chain features in type 1 diabetes. Study conclusions and caveats: Although PCR might favor shorter templates, it would do so equally in patients and controls. Type 1 diabetes patients had TCRB CDR3s that were shorter (moderately but significantly so) in all four CD4+ subsets. Whether TCRB rearrangement is influenced by HLA type went unresolved here. Across patients, naive, central memory and Treg TCRB repertoires exhibited apparently greater similarity than was observed across healthy donors.

Sequenced material consisted of expressed TCRB transcripts (all of the isolated RNA was reverse transcribed). Clones were sequenced by immunoSEQ multiplex PCR, and TCRdb holds only the in-frame ones, with some missing. The sample consists of some 150,000 clones, about 13% of them appearing once. Germline lookup yields CDR1 SGHRS and CDR2 YFSETQ. V lost 4 bases to trimming and J lost 4 bases; unmatched junction nucleotides: 6. This CDR3 comprises 14 residues. Each of the CD4+ naive, central memory, regulatory and stem cell-like memory populations was sorted via CD45RO/CCR7/CD25/CD127/CD95/CD27. In the case of this clone: Its antigen is not identified.

V usage is TRBV5-1 and J usage is TRBJ2-7; 9 bases are shared with TRBD1. The clonotype originates from a man younger than 30 with type 1 diabetes. Specimen: central memory CD4+ T cells from blood. CDR3 amino acids: CASSETGGVYEQYF. The CDR3 nucleotides read TGCGCCAGCAGCGAGACAGGGGGAGTTTACGAGCAGTACTTC. Combining the CDR3 with reference TRBV5-1 and TRBJ2-7 gives the whole variable domain KAGVTQTPRYLIKTRGQQVTLSCSPISGHRSVSWYQQTPGQGLQFLFEYFSETQRNKGNFPGRFSGRQFSNSRSEMNVSTLELGDSALYLCASSETGGVYEQYFGPGTRLTVT.